The rows below give T cell receptor beta chains drawn from one sample of a study of blood T cell repertoires in COVID-19. Data came from immunoSEQ multiplex PCR; TCRdb stores just in-frame clones and leaves some out. Of about 50,000 clones in the sample, approximately 88% were seen once. Source material: peripheral blood. The origin of the receptors is a human donor with active COVID-19. The donor label of this sample is uncertain. CDR3s include the opening cysteine and the closing phenylalanine or tryptophan. The D gene is left open where the match is weak. Clone sizes are given selectively: once, few, many, or a class where the clone is expanded.

J gene	D gene	clone size	V gene	CDR3 DNA	CDR3 protein
TRBJ2-1	.	.	TRBV29-1	TGCAGCGTTGAAGGAGGGGAGGGGGTTTACAATGAGCAGTTCTTC	CSVEGGEGVYNEQFF
TRBJ2-1	TRBD2	once	TRBV6-2/TRBV6-3	TGTGCCAGCAGTTACTCCAGACTAGCGGGAGGCCGTGAGCAGTTCTTC	CASSYSRLAGGREQFF
TRBJ2-2	.	.	TRBV5-1	TGCGCCAGCAGCGAATCCCAGGGTCGGGACACCGGGGAGCTGTTTTTT	CASSESQGRDTGELFF
TRBJ2-1	.	.	TRBV6-5	TGTGCCAGCAGTCGACAGTCAAATGAGCAGTTCTTC	CASSRQSNEQFF
TRBJ1-6	.	.	TRBV10-3	TGTGCCATCAGTGAGACACAGATTAATTCACCCCTCCACTTT	CAISETQINSPLHF
TRBJ2-7	.	once	TRBV19	TGTGCCAGTAGTAACCGGAGATCCTACGAGCAGTACTTC	CASSNRRSYEQYF
TRBJ1-2	.	.	TRBV5-4	TGTGCCCTCACCGGCGGTACCAACTATGGCTACACCTTC	CALTGGTNYGYTF
TRBJ1-6	.	.	TRBV3-1/TRBV3-2	TGTGCCAGCAGTATAGGGCGGGTTCCCCTCCACTTT	CASSIGRVPLHF
TRBJ2-1	.	.	TRBV24-1	TGTGCCACCAGTGATTTGCGAGGGTCCTACAATGAGCAGTTCTTC	CATSDLRGSYNEQFF
TRBJ2-2	TRBD2	few	TRBV3-1/TRBV3-2	TGTGCCAGCAGAATTTCAGCGGGACTAGCGGGGGGGCGTAGCACCGGGGAGCTGTTTTTT	CASRISAGLAGGRSTGELFF
TRBJ2-1	.	.	TRBV9	TGTGCCAGCAGCTCAGAGGGAGCGGCCTACAATGAGCAGTTCTTC	CASSSEGAAYNEQFF
TRBJ1-2	.	few	TRBV4-2	TGTGCCAGCAGCCAAGAGAACAAGAACTATGGCTACACCTTC	CASSQENKNYGYTF
TRBJ2-1	.	.	TRBV11-3	TGTGCCAGCAGCTTAATAAGCGACGGGTACAATGAGCAGTTCTTC	CASSLISDGYNEQFF
TRBJ2-3	.	.	TRBV14	TGTGCCAGCAGCCAACAGGGAGGTACGCAGTATTTT	CASSQQGGTQYF
TRBJ1-4	TRBD1	.	TRBV5-1	TGCGCCAGCAGCGTTGGGGACAGTAATGAAAAACTGTTTTTT	CASSVGDSNEKLFF
TRBJ2-7	TRBD2	.	TRBV6-2/TRBV6-3	TGTGCCAGCAGCCCTAGCGGGAGGGCCGGGTACGAGCAGTACTTC	CASSPSGRAGYEQYF
TRBJ1-2	.	.	TRBV28	TGTGCCAGCAGTTTCAGGGCTAACTATGGCTACACCTTC	CASSFRANYGYTF
TRBJ1-1	.	.	TRBV11-2	TGTGCCAGCAGCTTAATGGTCGCAGGGAACACTGAAGCTTTCTTT	CASSLMVAGNTEAFF
TRBJ1-1	TRBD1	.	TRBV28	TGTGCCAGCACCACTGGCGGGACAGGGTCTGGTCGGGGAGCTTTCTTT	CASTTGGTGSGRGAFF
TRBJ1-2	.	.	TRBV9	TGTGCCAGCAGCGCAGGTTTAGCGGCGCTTGGCTACACCTTC	CASSAGLAALGYTF
TRBJ1-6	TRBD1	.	TRBV18	TGTGCCAGCTCACCATCGACAGGGCAAAATTCACCCCTCCACTTT	CASSPSTGQNSPLHF
TRBJ1-2	.	.	TRBV19	TGTGCCAGTACATCCAGGGACTATGGCTACACCTTC	CASTSRDYGYTF